A single sample is the source of the 32 T cell receptor beta chains below, sequenced in a study of monozygotic twins with inflammatory bowel disease. Reprocessing the 5' RACE reads, TCRdb reports a single entry for every CDR3 protein and omits DNA. This table holds 300,000 to 400,000 distinct CDR3 sequences. Sequencing was done on a sample of blood. The receptor set was obtained from a human donor with ulcerative colitis or Crohn's disease, or a healthy co-twin of an affected twin (not recorded which).

The gene calls are TRBV11-2 and TRBJ2-5; TCRdb lists TRBD1, though no DNA is available to test this call. Germline assignment: CDR1 SGHAT and CDR2 FQNNGV. The CDR3 consists of 15 residues. Here the CDR3 reads CASSLVVGQQETQYF.

V usage is TRBV5-1 and J usage is TRBJ1-1; the D call of TRBD1 rests on TCRdb alone, since no DNA is present to check it. Germline V gene data show CDR1 as SGHRS and CDR2 as YFSETQ. This CDR3 comprises 18 residues. This chain's CDR3 is CASSLGLGVTGMNTEAFF.

The V and J genes are TRBV6-5 and TRBJ1-1. The CDR3 extends over 13 amino acids. The germline CDR1 and CDR2 sequences are MNHEY and SVGAGI. The CDR3 here is CASRTDLNTEAFF.

The chain combines TRBV6-1 with TRBJ1-2. The CDR3 covers 14 residues. CDR1 MNHNS and CDR2 SASEGT come from the germline V gene. The CDR3 protein is CASSEGTGSDGYTF.

V usage is TRBV28 and J usage is TRBJ2-7. The CDR3 runs 14 residues. Per germline, CDR1 MDHEN and CDR2 SYDVKM. The CDR3 sequence is CASSLYESSYEQYF.

The chain couples TRBV5-1 to TRBJ2-5; without DNA, the TCRdb call of TRBD1 cannot be checked. The V gene's germline CDR1 is SGHRS and CDR2 YFSETQ. This CDR3 is 15 amino acids long. CDR3 amino acids: CASSSNNRGQETQYF.

This chain connects TRBV7-2 to TRBJ2-3; lacking DNA, the TRBD2 call made by TCRdb goes unchecked. The germline V gene has CDR1 SGHTA and CDR2 FQGNSA. The CDR3 is 14 residues long. CDR3 sequence reads: CASTLRGGGDTQYF.

The chain has TRBV28 and TRBJ1-6; without DNA, the TCRdb call of TRBD1 cannot be checked. The CDR3 length is 13 residues. Germline V gene lookup returns CDR1 MDHEN and CDR2 SYDVKM. CDR3 amino acids: CATWGGGTSPLHF.

CDR3: CASSLTGGYWPQHF. V is TRBV5-1 and J is TRBJ1-5; TCRdb proposes TRBD1, but this gene call is untestable without DNA. This CDR3 region has 14 residues. Germline CDR1 and CDR2: SGHRS and YFSETQ.

This sequence joins TRBV12-3 or TRBV12-4 and TRBJ2-7; TCRdb outputs TRBD2, but without DNA this stays unchecked. The CDR3 is made up of 16 amino acids. This CDR3 is CASTRGTGRDEGEQYF.

V is TRBV5-1 and J is TRBJ1-2; the TRBD1 assignment by TCRdb is unverifiable without DNA. Per the germline V gene, CDR1 is SGHRS and CDR2 is YFSETQ. This CDR3 is 14 amino acids long. The CDR3 sequence: CASSLEYAGNGYTF.

The chain uses TRBV18 and TRBJ2-1. The CDR3 is 13 amino acids. The germline V gene has CDR1 KGHSH and CDR2 LQKENI. CDR3 sequence reads: CASSPGGPNEQFF.

The rearrangement uses TRBV24-1 and TRBJ2-5; TCRdb outputs TRBD1, but without DNA this stays unchecked. The germline CDR1 and CDR2 sequences are KGHDR and SFDVKD. The CDR3 is 15 amino acids. This CDR3 is CATSDGQGLKETQYF.

V usage is TRBV6-5 and J usage is TRBJ2-3; TCRdb returns TRBD1, unconfirmable since there is no DNA. The CDR3 totals 17 residues. Germline V gives CDR1 MNHEY, CDR2 SVGAGI. The CDR3 loop reads CASSYSGSRGLTDTQYF.

The V call is TRBV7-2, the J call TRBJ2-3; TCRdb's D gene call, TRBD1, goes unchecked for lack of DNA. This CDR3 has 17 amino acids. Germline CDR1 reads SGHTA; CDR2 reads FQGNSA. The CDR3 region is CASSPYPGQIYTDTQYF.

J is TRBJ2-7 and V is TRBV11-3; checking the TCRdb D call of TRBD2 is not possible without DNA. The CDR3 has 20 residues. Germline CDR1 SGHNT, CDR2 YENEEA. CDR3 residues: CASSSTNPGGTSDQTYEQYF.

This rearrangement joins TRBV20-1 to TRBJ1-1; TCRdb gives TRBD1 as the D gene, but with no DNA this cannot be confirmed. Looked up from germline, CDR1 is DFQATT and CDR2 is SNEGSKA (reference sequence). This CDR3 contains 15 residues. The CDR3 is CSAPDRLGKNTEAFF.

The chain is built from TRBV5-5 and TRBJ1-2; TCRdb selects TRBD1, and the lack of DNA leaves this call unchecked. The CDR3 contains 14 residues. CDR1 and CDR2 (germline): SGHKS, YYEKEE (reference sequence). CDR3 sequence reads: CASSLGRGSYGYTF.

The rearrangement joins TRBV12-3 or TRBV12-4 to TRBJ2-1; TCRdb indicates TRBD1, and absent DNA this call remains unverified. The CDR3 has 16 amino acids. The CDR3 here is CASRDSYDGSYNEQFF.

V is TRBV5-4 and J is TRBJ1-1; TCRdb's D call, TRBD1, is unchecked because there is no DNA. The CDR3 spans 17 residues. The germline V gene encodes CDR1 SGHNT and CDR2 YYREEE (reference sequence). The chain's CDR3 is CASTSRGPPLMNTEAFF. Using reference TRBV5-4 and TRBJ1-1 for the parts outside the CDR3, the full variable domain is ETGVTQSPTHLIKTRGQQVTLRCSSQSGHNTVSWYQQALGQGPQFIFQYYREEENGRGNFPPRFSGLQFPNYSSELNVNALELDDSALYLCASTSRGPPLMNTEAFFGQGTRLTVV.

The chain has TRBV7-2 and TRBJ2-4. Germline loops: CDR1 SGHTA, CDR2 FQGNSA. This CDR3 has 16 residues. This CDR3 is CASSLEGRTAKNIQYF.

The chain uses TRBV5-4 and TRBJ1-2; TCRdb names TRBD1, which stays unverified in the absence of DNA. Germline values: CDR1 SGHNT, CDR2 YYREEE (reference sequence). The CDR3 has 13 amino acids. The CDR3 here is CASAGQGAEGYTF.

The V call is TRBV18, the J call TRBJ2-1; the D gene TCRdb calls, TRBD1, cannot be checked with no DNA. The CDR3 covers 15 residues. Germline loops: CDR1 KGHSH, CDR2 LQKENI. CDR3 loop: CASSQEGYRDNEQFF.

This rearrangement joins TRBV12-3 or TRBV12-4 to TRBJ1-1; TCRdb picks TRBD1, but there is no DNA to check that call. The CDR3 is 13 amino acids. The CDR3 protein is CASTPGGNTEAFF.

V usage is TRBV20-1 and J usage is TRBJ2-2. Germline values: CDR1 DFQATT, CDR2 SNEGSKA (reference sequence). CDR3 length: 15 amino acids. CDR3 sequence reads: CSASLTSSNTGELFF.

This chain links TRBV12-3 or TRBV12-4 with TRBJ1-6. This CDR3 comprises 13 residues. This CDR3 reads CASTGGGWSPLHF.

The chain is built from TRBV20-1 and TRBJ2-3; checking the TCRdb D call of TRBD2 is not possible without DNA. There are 13 residues in the CDR3. CDR1 is DFQATT and CDR2 is SNEGSKA in the germline V gene (reference sequence). The CDR3 loop reads CSAGGGPTDTQYF.

The CDR3 reads CSAYRLAGANTGELFF. The chain links TRBV20-1 to TRBJ2-2; TCRdb proposes TRBD2, but this gene call is untestable without DNA. CDR3 size: 16 residues. Per the germline V gene, CDR1 is DFQATT and CDR2 is SNEGSKA (reference sequence).

V gene TRBV6-1 combines with J gene TRBJ1-5; with no DNA, the TCRdb D assignment of TRBD1 cannot be verified. The CDR3 covers 14 residues. From germline, CDR1 is MNHNS and CDR2 SASEGT. CDR3 amino acids: CASSRDPSNQPQHF.

The chain has TRBV5-1 and TRBJ2-3; TCRdb lists TRBD1, though no DNA is available to test this call. This CDR3 has 17 amino acids. The germline V gene has CDR1 SGHRS and CDR2 YFSETQ. Here the CDR3 reads CASSPAGTASSTDTQYF.

The chain recombines TRBV20-1 with TRBJ1-5. There are 14 residues in the CDR3. Germline CDR1 and CDR2: DFQATT and SNEGSKA (reference sequence). CDR3 in amino acids: CSARVGSSNQPQHF.

V is TRBV30 and J is TRBJ1-1. The CDR3 is 15 residues long. Germline CDR1 GTSNPN, CDR2 SVGIG (reference sequence). The CDR3 sequence: CAWSTSLWVDTEAFF.